The rows below give T cell receptor beta chains drawn from one sample of a study of blood T cells in healthy people across ages. MiXCR was run by TCRdb on the 5' RACE reads, yielding one entry per CDR3 protein. The sample carries 850,000 to 1,100,000 distinct CDR3 sequences, around two fifths recorded once. Sequencing input: blood. These receptor sequences come from a man between 18 and 35 years old in good health. Both conserved end residues are part of each CDR3. D genes are given only for firm matches. Some rows have no size entry. The others give once, few or many, or a class for an expanded clone.

clone_size	j_call	d_call	v_call	cdr3_nt	cdr3_aa
.	TRBJ2-3	.	TRBV7-2	TGTGCCAGCAGCTTAAGTGGACCAACATTTGATACGCAGTATTTT	CASSLSGPTFDTQYF
.	TRBJ2-2	TRBD1	TRBV12-3/TRBV12-4	TGTGCCAGCAGTCCCCTGGCCCTTAACAGGGGATCGTGGAACACCGGGGAGCTGTTTTTT	CASSPLALNRGSWNTGELFF
few	TRBJ2-5	TRBD1	TRBV10-3	TGTGCCATCAGCGGGACAGGGGTAGAGACCCAGTACTTC	CAISGTGVETQYF
.	TRBJ1-1	.	TRBV29-1	TGCAGCGGGAAGCCGGGCACGAACACTGAAGCTTTCTTT	CSGKPGTNTEAFF
.	TRBJ1-4	.	TRBV15	TGTGCCACCAGCAGAGTTGGGGGGCTGGGGGAAAAACTGTTTTTT	CATSRVGGLGEKLFF
few	TRBJ1-2	.	TRBV2	TGTGCCAGCAACCTTCGACAGGAACACTATGGCTACACCTTC	CASNLRQEHYGYTF
.	TRBJ2-7	.	TRBV7-9	TGTGCCAGCAGATTTACCCAGGGGTACGAGCAGTACTTC	CASRFTQGYEQYF
many	TRBJ2-5	.	TRBV29-1	TGCAGCGCCCTCCCATCTGGGGAGACCCAGTACTTC	CSALPSGETQYF
.	TRBJ2-1	.	TRBV6-5	TGTGCCAGCAGTCGTGGGTGGTACAATGAGCAGTTCTTC	CASSRGWYNEQFF
.	TRBJ2-1	TRBD1	TRBV19	TGTGCCAGTAGCCTCCCGGGGGACAGGGTCAACAATGAGCAGTTCTTC	CASSLPGDRVNNEQFF
.	TRBJ2-1	.	TRBV29-1	TGCAGCGTTGACGGCGGACCCTACAGTGAGCAGTTCTTC	CSVDGGPYSEQFF
once	TRBJ2-7	TRBD1	TRBV6-1	TGTGCCAGCACGGGACAGGGCAACGAGCAGTACTTC	CASTGQGNEQYF
.	TRBJ1-1	.	TRBV5-1	TGCGCCAGCAGTCAACGGGTGAACACTGAAGCTTTCTTT	CASSQRVNTEAFF
few	TRBJ1-1	.	TRBV6-1	TGTGCCAGCACTGCGGACCGATTGAACACTGAAGCTTTCTTT	CASTADRLNTEAFF
few	TRBJ2-3	TRBD1	TRBV5-1	TGCGCCAGCAGCCTAAGACAGGGAACCACAGATACGCAGTATTTT	CASSLRQGTTDTQYF
few	TRBJ1-2	.	TRBV27	TGTGCCTCCGGGGGGAACTATGGCTACACCTTC	CASGGNYGYTF
few	TRBJ2-3	TRBD1	TRBV25-1	TGTGCCAGCTCGGGACAGACTAGCACAGATACGCAGTATTTT	CASSGQTSTDTQYF
few	TRBJ2-7	TRBD2	TRBV9	TGTGCCAGCAGCGGACCCGGGACTAGGGAGTACGAGCAGTACTTC	CASSGPGTREYEQYF
few	TRBJ2-7	.	TRBV20-1	TGCAGTGCTAGGGGGGACGGCTCCTACGAGCAGTACTTC	CSARGDGSYEQYF
.	TRBJ1-1	.	TRBV19	TGTGCCAGTAGCGAGACCGGGGTGGGCACTGAAGCTTTCTTT	CASSETGVGTEAFF
few	TRBJ2-2	.	TRBV7-9	TGTGCCAGCATCCCTGACAGGTCGAACACCGGGGAGCTGTTTTTT	CASIPDRSNTGELFF
.	TRBJ1-4	.	TRBV4-2	TGTGCCAGCAGCCAAGAAGCCACACACGGAGGGGGACCGGAAAAACTGTTTTTT	CASSQEATHGGGPEKLFF
.	TRBJ1-4	.	TRBV12-3/TRBV12-4	TGTGCCAGCAGTTTAGGGGGGCGGCAGGAAAAACTGTTTTTT	CASSLGGRQEKLFF
.	TRBJ2-7	TRBD2	TRBV20-1	TGCAGTGCTAGAGGTCTAGCGGGGGTCGAGCAGTACTTC	CSARGLAGVEQYF
.	TRBJ2-2	TRBD1	TRBV12-3/TRBV12-4	TGTGCCAGCAGTCCGGACAGGGGGAGGACCGGGGAGCTGTTTTTT	CASSPDRGRTGELFF
.	TRBJ1-1	.	TRBV30	.	CAWATGNTEVFF
.	TRBJ2-2	.	TRBV2	TGTGCCAGCAGTGACGAGAACACCGGGGAGCTGTTTTTT	CASSDENTGELFF
.	TRBJ1-1	.	TRBV20-1	TGCAGTGCTAGGCCGAGGGCTCCGAACACTGAAGCTTTCTTT	CSARPRAPNTEAFF